The next 25 T cell receptor beta chains were all read from a single sample in a study of shared clonotypes between healthy human individuals (dated by TCRdb to between 2020 and 2021). Libraries were made using the immunoSEQ multiplex PCR assay. TCRdb retrieved this table from immuneACCESS and kept in-frame rearrangements only. Not all clones are present; in checked studies, unresolved V genes account for under half, and no reason is known for the remainder. Recorded for this sample are some 740,000 clones; around 92% of them occurred a single time. The ten largest clones represent about 25% of the sample. CD8 naive samples consisted of CD45RO-negative cells that were positively selected for CCR7, yielding a CD45RA+CCR7+ population without TemRA cells. Sequencing was carried out using naive CD8+ T cells sorted from blood. The label giving this sample's cell subset or site can be read as: CD45RA+CCR7+. The receptors stem from a man aged 25-45 years in good health.

The CDR3 nucleotides read TGTGCCAGCTCACCGGGTCTATCTTCCAACTATGGCTACACCTTC. Translation gives CASSPGLSSNYGYTF. V usage is TRBV18 and J usage is TRBJ1-2; no clear D. This CDR3 contains 15 residues. The V end lost 3 bases, the J end lost 2 bases, and 13 bases lay between the germline ends. Germline V gene sequence: CDR1 KGHSH, CDR2 LQKENI.

The chain recombines TRBV10-3 with TRBJ2-1; 15 bases are a match to TRBD2. V lost 3 bases and J lost 7; bases outside the gene matches: 4. Germline values: CDR1 ENHRY, CDR2 SYGVKD. There are 16 residues in the CDR3. This chain's CDR3 is CAISDAGLAGGNEQFF. As DNA, the CDR3 is TGTGCCATCAGTGACGCGGGACTAGCGGGAGGAAATGAGCAGTTCTTC.

This chain links TRBV11-2 with TRBJ2-3; 11 nucleotides agree with TRBD2. Germline V gives CDR1 SGHAT, CDR2 FQNNGV. Losses at the gene ends were 2 bases for V and 2 bases for J; bases not matched to a gene: 6. The CDR3 contains 17 residues. The CDR3 coding sequence is TGTGCCAGCAGCTTAAAAACGACTAGCGGGATCACAGATACGCAGTATTTT. This gives the protein CASSLKTTSGITDTQYF.

The J gene is TRBJ2-5, the V gene TRBV9; 9 positions agree with TRBD1. The J segment lost 4 bases and the V segment lost 4 bases, leaving 14 bases of the junction unmatched. The CDR3 has 17 amino acids. Germline values: CDR1 SGDLS, CDR2 YYNGEE. The CDR3 nucleotides are TGTGCCAGCAGCCCAAATACCGGGGACAGGGAGGGAGAGACCCAGTACTTC. It translates to CASSPNTGDREGETQYF.

This clone was counted once. The rearrangement uses TRBV14 and TRBJ2-1, with 11 bases lining up with TRBD2. The CDR3 consists of 15 residues. The V segment lost 3 bases and the J segment 6 bases; nucleotides outside the gene matches: 4. Germline CDR1 is SGHDN and CDR2 is FVKESK. CDR3 bases: TGTGCCAGCAGCCAGGGACTAGCGGTGATCAATGAGCAGTTCTTC. Translating gives CASSQGLAVINEQFF. Full variable domain (remainder filled in from reference TRBV14 and TRBJ2-1): EAGVTQFPSHSVIEKGQTVTLRCDPISGHDNLYWYRRVMGKEIKFLLHFVKESKQDESGMPNNRFLAERTGGTYSTLKVQPAELEDSGVYFCASSQGLAVINEQFFGPGTRLTVL.

This clone was observed once. The chain uses TRBV7-9 and TRBJ1-5, with a tentative D call TRBD1 (5 bases). Trimming left V 5 bases short and J 0 bases short, with 14 bases between. The germline V gene encodes CDR1 SEHNR and CDR2 FQNEAQ (reference sequence). The CDR3 has 16 amino acids. CDR3 residues: CASSVTGTASNQPQHF. CDR3 DNA: TGTGCCAGCAGCGTTACCGGGACGGCTAGCAATCAGCCCCAGCATTTT.

The chain couples TRBV6-5 to TRBJ2-5; 9 nucleotides align to TRBD2. V was clipped by 5 bases and J by 1 base; unmatched bases: 5. From germline, CDR1 is MNHEY and CDR2 SVGAGI. CDR3 length equals 15 residues. CDR3 loop: CASSQGSGGQETQYF. CDR3 DNA: TGTGCCAGCAGTCAAGGTAGCGGGGGCCAAGAGACCCAGTACTTC.

The chain employs TRBV7-9 and TRBJ1-5; D is ambiguous. This CDR3 spans 12 amino acids. V lost 1 base to trimming and J lost 11 bases, with 9 bases between them. CDR1 is SEHNR, CDR2 FQNEAQ, per germline (reference sequence). CDR3 DNA: TGTGCCAGCAGCTTAGGGGCTTCGGCCCAGCATTTT. This sequence encodes CASSLGASAQHF. The full variable domain, rest sourced from reference TRBV7-9 and TRBJ1-5, is DTGVSQNPRHKITKRGQNVTFRCDPISEHNRLYWYRQTLGQGPEFLTYFQNEAQLEKSRLLSDRFSAERPKGSFSTLEIQRTEQGDSAMYLCASSLGASAQHFGDGTRLSIL.

The rearrangement uses TRBV29-1 and TRBJ2-7, with D perhaps being TRBD1 or TRBD2 (6 bases each). The V gene lost 1 base and the J gene lost 6 bases, with 19 bases spanning the gap. Germline V lookup: CDR1 SQVTM, CDR2 ANQGSEA. CDR3 length: 15 residues. The CDR3 nucleotides read TGCAGCGTTGAAGTTCTGGGAGAAGAGGGGGGCGAGCAGTACTTC. Translation gives CSVEVLGEEGGEQYF.

The V and J genes are TRBV7-9 and TRBJ2-7; the match to TRBD2 covers 13 bases. The CDR3 has 17 amino acids. V lost 5 bases to trimming and J lost 3 bases; unmatched junction nucleotides: 10. Germline V CDR1 and CDR2: SEHNR, FQNEAQ (reference sequence). CDR3 sequence (DNA): TGTGCCAGCAGCCACGGACTAGCGGGAGATAGGTTCTACGAGCAGTACTTC. It encodes CASSHGLAGDRFYEQYF.

J is TRBJ2-7 and V is TRBV7-8; D is unclear. Germline V gives CDR1 SGHVS, CDR2 FQNEAQ. This CDR3 has 13 residues. V gave up 6 bases and J gave up 0 bases, with 9 bases separating them. The CDR3 sequence: CASRPESSYEQYF. CDR3 nucleotides: TGTGCCAGCAGGCCAGAGAGCTCCTACGAGCAGTACTTC.

The chain joins TRBV9 to TRBJ2-3; TRBD2 is a possible D gene (6 bases). Per germline, CDR1 SGDLS and CDR2 YYNGEE. Trimming took off 2 bases at V and 2 bases at J, with 18 bases between the two ends. This CDR3 region has 17 residues. The CDR3 spells CASSVGTSSSPTDTQYF. The DNA for the CDR3 is TGTGCCAGCAGCGTGGGGACTTCCTCATCCCCCACAGATACGCAGTATTTT.

This chain connects TRBV27 to TRBJ1-5; possible D gene TRBD1, 5 bases. From germline, CDR1 is MNHEY and CDR2 SMNVEV (reference sequence). V was clipped by 6 bases and J by 0 bases, with 12 bases between them. The CDR3 totals 15 residues. The CDR3, as DNA: TGTGCCAGCAGCAAGACAGACTATAGCAATCAGCCCCAGCATTTT. Protein sequence: CASSKTDYSNQPQHF.

V and J are TRBV7-9 and TRBJ2-1; D is undetermined. V lost 4 bases and J lost 10, with 8 bases in between. The CDR3 is 11 amino acids. The germline V gene encodes CDR1 SEHNR and CDR2 FQNEAQ (reference sequence). This CDR3 is CASSSRSEQFF. The DNA of the CDR3 is TGTGCCAGCAGCTCCCGTTCGGAGCAGTTCTTC.

The V call is TRBV6-6, the J call TRBJ2-7; 13 positions match TRBD2. Germline V CDR1 and CDR2: MNHNY, SVGAGI (reference sequence). The CDR3 totals 15 residues. V shed 0 bases and J 5 bases; nucleotides not matched to a gene: 1. The CDR3 DNA sequence: TGTGCCAGCAGTTACTCTGGACTAGCGGGAGACGAGCAGTACTTC. This gives the protein CASSYSGLAGDEQYF.

The chain carries TRBV27 and TRBJ2-2; TRBD1 matches at 7 bases. Germline CDR1 reads MNHEY; CDR2 reads SMNVEV (reference sequence). The J segment lost 6 bases and the V segment lost 5 bases, leaving 9 bases of the junction unmatched. This CDR3 comprises 15 residues. CDR3 DNA sequence: TGTGCCAGCAGTAGAGGGGGCGGTGGATCCGGGGAGCTGTTTTTT. This translates into CASSRGGGGSGELFF.

The chain employs TRBV7-2 and TRBJ2-1, with 7 bases identical to TRBD2. CDR3 size: 15 residues. Trimming cost V 3 bases and J 0 bases; bases outside gene matches: 2. Germline-derived CDR1 and CDR2 are SGHTA and FQGNSA. CDR3 nucleotide sequence: TGTGCCAGCAGCTTGGGCGGGGGCTCCTACAATGAGCAGTTCTTC. Residues: CASSLGGGSYNEQFF. The whole variable domain, filled in from reference TRBV7-2 and TRBJ2-1, reads GAGVSQSPSNKVTEKGKDVELRCDPISGHTALYWYRQSLGQGLEFLIYFQGNSAPDKSGLPSDRFSAERTGGSVSTLTIQRTQQEDSAVYLCASSLGGGSYNEQFFGPGTRLTVL.

The chain carries TRBV27 and TRBJ1-5, with TRBD1 matching 7 bases. This CDR3 region has 15 residues. Germline-derived CDR1 and CDR2 are MNHEY and SMNVEV (reference sequence). The ends lost 6 bases at V and 2 bases at J; junction bases unmatched: 7. CDR3 sequence: CASRTGQWGNQPQHF. Written as DNA, the CDR3 is TGTGCCAGCAGGACGGGACAGTGGGGCAATCAGCCCCAGCATTTT.

The V and J genes are TRBV28 and TRBJ1-5; 9 positions match TRBD1. Germline V gene sequence: CDR1 MDHEN, CDR2 SYDVKM. After removal of 4 bases from V and 0 bases from J, the junction contained 19 bases not matched to a gene. The CDR3 covers 21 residues. For the CDR3, the DNA is TGTGCCAGCAGTTCCCGGGACAGGGTGACCCGACTCTTGGATAGCAATCAGCCCCAGCATTTT. It is translated as CASSSRDRVTRLLDSNQPQHF.

The V and J genes are TRBV18 and TRBJ2-4, with D possibly matching TRBD1 (6 bases). Trimming took 2 bases from V and 2 from J, leaving 19 bases between them. CDR1 and CDR2 (germline): KGHSH, LQKENI. The CDR3 is made up of 18 amino acids. CDR3 residues: CASSPRTVGTYTKNIQYF. DNA of the CDR3: TGTGCCAGCTCACCAAGGACAGTGGGGACCTATACCAAAAACATTCAGTACTTC.

The V call is TRBV7-9, the J call TRBJ2-7; a possible D gene is TRBD2 (5 bases). Deletions cut 10 bases from V and 1 base from J, with 11 bases between. There are 12 residues in the CDR3. Germline CDR1 reads SEHNR; CDR2 reads FQNEAQ (reference sequence). Here the CDR3 reads CATHGISYEQYF. The CDR3 region has the DNA TGTGCCACCCACGGGATATCCTACGAGCAGTACTTC.

This clone occurred a few times. This chain connects TRBV19 to TRBJ1-1, with D unresolved. Germline CDR1 and CDR2: LNHDA and SQIVND (reference sequence). V dropped 10 bases and J dropped 0 bases, with 12 bases sitting between them. This CDR3 is 13 amino acids long. This CDR3 reads CATSATLNTEAFF. CDR3 nucleotide sequence: TGTGCCACTTCAGCCACACTGAACACTGAAGCTTTCTTT. Based on the CDR3 plus reference TRBV19 and TRBJ1-1, the full variable domain is DGGITQSPKYLFRKEGQNVTLSCEQNLNHDAMYWYRQDPGQGLRLIYYSQIVNDFQKGDIAEGYSVSREKKESFPLTVTSAQKNPTAFYLCATSATLNTEAFFGQGTRLTVV.

The chain has TRBV5-3 and TRBJ1-4; 8 bases line up with TRBD1. TRBV5-3 is known as an ORF, though its function is uncertain. Trimming cost V 4 bases and J 2 bases; bases outside gene matches: 4. The CDR3 length is 15 residues. CDR3 bases: TGTGCCAGAAGCGCCGACAGGGGTACTAATGAAAAACTGTTTTTT. It encodes CARSADRGTNEKLFF.

This sequence joins TRBV29-1 and TRBJ1-3, with TRBD1 matching over 10 bases. Looked up from germline, CDR1 is SQVTM and CDR2 is ANQGSEA. The ends lost 1 base at V and 4 bases at J; junction bases unmatched: 7. CDR3 length equals 16 residues. As DNA, the CDR3 is TGCAGCGTTGAAGGCCGACAGGGGGCCGGCGGAAACACCATATATTTT. Amino acid sequence: CSVEGRQGAGGNTIYF.

Regarding this clone: The sample contains more than one DNA sequence encoding this CDR3. The chain is built from TRBV4-1 and TRBJ2-1; no definite D call. The germline V gene has CDR1 MGHRA and CDR2 YSYEKL. V was shortened by 1 base and J by 4 bases, with 5 bases between the two germline ends. The CDR3 has 13 amino acids. The CDR3 coding sequence is TGCGCCAGCAGCCAAGGGGTGTACAATGAGCAGTTCTTC. This translates into CASSQGVYNEQFF.